The next 21 T cell receptor beta chains were all read from a single sample in a study of T cell changes during pregnancy in multiple sclerosis. The method was immunoSEQ multiplex PCR; TCRdb's version includes in-frame clones alone and lacks a portion of them. The repertoire includes tens of thousands of clones, 80% to 95% of them detected once, and approximately 3.3% sits in the top ten. Sample: peripheral blood, taken after pregnancy. The receptors shown here come from a female donor in good health, enrolled as a control in a pregnancy study.

The V call is TRBV28, the J call TRBJ1-1, with D perhaps TRBD1 (6 bases). V lost 5 bases, J lost 4 bases, and 14 bases lay in between. The CDR3 covers 14 residues. The germline gives CDR1 MDHEN, CDR2 SYDVKM. The CDR3 sequence is CASSKTGLGTEAFF. CDR3 sequence (DNA): TGTGCCAGCAGTAAAACAGGGCTGGGCACTGAAGCTTTCTTT. The whole variable domain, filled in from reference TRBV28 and TRBJ1-1, reads DVKVTQSSRYLVKRTGEKVFLECVQDMDHENMFWYRQDPGLGLRLIYFSYDVKMKEKGDIPEGYSVSREKKERFSLILESASTNQTSMYLCASSKTGLGTEAFFGQGTRLTVV.

The chain couples TRBV6-6 to TRBJ1-4; no clear D. CDR3 length equals 16 residues. The V end lost 2 bases, the J end lost 7 bases, and 17 bases lay between the germline ends. Germline V gene sequence: CDR1 MNHNY, CDR2 SVGAGI (reference sequence). The CDR3 reads CASSYPVVRAGEKLFF. CDR3 DNA: TGTGCCAGCAGTTACCCCGTTGTTCGAGCTGGTGAAAAACTGTTTTTT.

The sample holds one count of this clone. The rearrangement uses TRBV6-6 and TRBJ2-7; 10 bases are a match to TRBD2. Trimming took 4 bases from V and 4 from J; bases not matched to a gene: 10. This CDR3 region has 16 residues. The germline V gene has CDR1 MNHNY and CDR2 SVGAGI (reference sequence). The CDR3 reads CASSSLGLADNYEQYF. The CDR3 DNA is TGTGCCAGCAGTTCTCTCGGACTAGCGGATAATTACGAGCAGTACTTC.

The genes are TRBV18 and TRBJ2-5, with a tentative D call TRBD2 (5 bases). The CDR3 is 13 residues long. V dropped 2 bases and J dropped 5 bases, with 9 bases sitting between them. Germline V CDR1 and CDR2: KGHSH, LQKENI. The CDR3 DNA is TGTGCCAGCTCACCAGAGGGCTCGGAGACCCAGTACTTC. Translated: CASSPEGSETQYF.

The V gene is TRBV7-8, the J gene TRBJ1-5; D unclear. The CDR3 has 19 residues. Germline V gene lookup returns CDR1 SGHVS and CDR2 FQNEAQ. Trimming stripped 7 bases from V and 1 base from J, with 26 bases between. The CDR3 here is CASTTVPWARRRSNQPQHF. DNA for the CDR3: TGTGCCAGCACCACTGTACCCTGGGCCCGCCGGAGGAGCAATCAGCCCCAGCATTTT.

The J gene is TRBJ2-7, the V gene TRBV11-2, with a tentative D call TRBD1 (5 bases). V lost 1 base, J lost 6 bases, and 13 bases lay in between. In germline, CDR1 is SGHAT, CDR2 FQNNGV. This CDR3 has 14 residues. The CDR3 DNA follows: TGTGCCAGCAGCTTAGTTTCCCAGGGCGGCGAGCAGTACTTC. Translation gives CASSLVSQGGEQYF.

The chain joins TRBV18 to TRBJ1-6; possibly TRBD1 for D (5 bases). The germline V gene has CDR1 KGHSH and CDR2 LQKENI. The CDR3 loop spans 14 amino acids. V was trimmed by 3 bases and J by 5 bases, leaving 8 bases between them. The CDR3 loop is CASSPLQDNSPLHF. The CDR3, as DNA: TGTGCCAGCTCACCTCTACAGGATAATTCACCCCTCCACTTT.

CDR3 region: CASTLFVARDIQYF. The CDR3 nucleotides are TGTGCCAGCACCTTGTTCGTAGCGAGGGACATTCAGTACTTC. V is TRBV27 and J is TRBJ2-4, with D maybe TRBD2 (5 bases). This CDR3 contains 14 residues. Germline V gene sequence: CDR1 MNHEY, CDR2 SMNVEV (reference sequence). Trimming cost V 7 bases and J 8 bases, with 18 bases left between them.

The chain carries TRBV19 and TRBJ1-2, with D maybe TRBD1 (6 bases). Per germline, CDR1 LNHDA and CDR2 SQIVND (reference sequence). This CDR3 comprises 15 residues. The V and J ends lost 3 bases and 8 bases respectively, with 19 bases between them. The CDR3 DNA sequence: TGTGCCAGTAGTATCACAAGAACAGGGAATAGGGGCTACACCTTC. This gives the protein CASSITRTGNRGYTF.

This rearrangement joins TRBV5-6 to TRBJ2-1; possibly TRBD1 for D (6 bases). The CDR3 extends over 12 amino acids. Germline assignment: CDR1 SGHDT and CDR2 YYEEEE. V was shortened by 3 bases and J by 8 bases, with 9 bases between the two germline ends. CDR3 in DNA: TGTGCCAGCAGCTGGACAGACGATGAGCAGTTCTTC. Translation: CASSWTDDEQFF.

The rearrangement uses TRBV5-1 and TRBJ2-1; 9 bases match TRBD1. Germline V gene lookup returns CDR1 SGHRS and CDR2 YFSETQ. J was trimmed by 3 bases and V by 5 bases; bases with no gene match: 3. The CDR3 spans 14 residues. The CDR3 region is CASSETGGYNEQFF. CDR3 in DNA: TGCGCCAGCAGTGAGACAGGGGGCTACAATGAGCAGTTCTTC.

This chain joins TRBV4-1 and TRBJ2-5, with 15 bases lining up with TRBD2. CDR3 length: 19 amino acids. CDR1 and CDR2 (germline): MGHRA, YSYEKL. The V segment lost 3 bases and the J segment 6 bases; nucleotides outside the gene matches: 14. The CDR3 region has the DNA TGCGCCAGCAGCCATCCAAGGACTAGCGGGGGGGCCAGGACGCAGACCCAGTACTTC. It codes for CASSHPRTSGGARTQTQYF.

The chain recombines TRBV5-4 with TRBJ1-3; 9 nucleotides line up with TRBD1. V was pared by 0 bases and J by 2 bases, with 0 bases of the junction left unmatched. The CDR3 length is 15 residues. Germline V gives CDR1 SGHNT, CDR2 YYREEE (reference sequence). The CDR3 nucleotides read TGTGCCAGCAGCTTGGACAGGGGGCCTGGAAACACCATATATTTT. As protein: CASSLDRGPGNTIYF. Based on the CDR3 plus reference TRBV5-4 and TRBJ1-3, the full variable domain is ETGVTQSPTHLIKTRGQQVTLRCSSQSGHNTVSWYQQALGQGPQFIFQYYREEENGRGNFPPRFSGLQFPNYSSELNVNALELDDSALYLCASSLDRGPGNTIYFGEGSWLTVV.

The gene calls are TRBV6-4 and TRBJ2-2; 8 nucleotides match TRBD2. J was trimmed by 5 bases and V by 7 bases; bases with no gene match: 9. Germline assignment: CDR1 MRHNA and CDR2 SNTAGT. The CDR3 runs 15 residues. CDR3 loop: CASTPNSGTTGELFF. The CDR3 DNA follows: TGTGCCAGCACCCCCAATAGCGGGACTACCGGGGAGCTGTTTTTT.

The chain links TRBV6-5 to TRBJ2-1; no reliable D call. The germline CDR1 and CDR2 sequences are MNHEY and SVGAGI. The CDR3 spans 15 residues. V lost 2 bases and J 0 bases, leaving 8 bases between the germline ends. CDR3 residues: CASSYIESSYNEQFF. The CDR3, as DNA: TGTGCCAGCAGTTACATCGAGAGCTCCTACAATGAGCAGTTCTTC.

This chain connects TRBV30 to TRBJ2-7; TRBD1 matches at 8 bases. V lost 6 bases and J lost 6; bases outside the gene matches: 4. The CDR3 spans 11 residues. In germline, CDR1 is GTSNPN, CDR2 SVGIG (reference sequence). In nucleotides, the CDR3 is TGTGCCTGTTATACAGGGGGCGAGCAGTACTTC. Residues: CACYTGGEQYF.

The chain is built from TRBV9 and TRBJ1-5; D may be TRBD1 (6 bases). V lost 3 bases, J lost 0 bases, and 22 bases lay in between. Germline values: CDR1 SGDLS, CDR2 YYNGEE. The CDR3 is 19 amino acids. The CDR3 coding sequence is TGTGCCAGCAGCGATTTTAAGGGACATTGGATTTATAGCAATCAGCCCCAGCATTTT. Encoded protein: CASSDFKGHWIYSNQPQHF.

This rearrangement joins TRBV27 to TRBJ2-6, with D perhaps matching TRBD2 (6 bases). This CDR3 has 18 amino acids. Trimming removed 4 bases from V and 1 base from J, with 17 bases in between. Germline loops: CDR1 MNHEY, CDR2 SMNVEV (reference sequence). The CDR3 nucleotides read TGTGCCAGCAGTTCACTATACCACGGGGGTTCTGGGGCCAACGTCCTGACTTTC. This encodes CASSSLYHGGSGANVLTF.

The chain carries TRBV6-1 and TRBJ2-7, with D uncertain. Trimming removed 1 base from V and 4 bases from J, with 5 bases in between. From germline, CDR1 is MNHNS and CDR2 SASEGT. The CDR3 consists of 12 residues. CDR3 nucleotides: TGTGCCAGCAGTGAAGGTCGGTACGAGCAGTACTTC. This translates into CASSEGRYEQYF.

For this clone: At one of its ends the junction is not consistent with the germline gene, which may arise from a read error. The chain joins TRBV6-1 to TRBJ2-3; 10 bases fit TRBD1. Germline V CDR1 and CDR2: MNHNS, SASEGT. The CDR3 is 17 residues long. DNA of the CDR3: TGTGCCAGCAGCGAAGAGTCGGGACAGGGGATCGCAGATACGCAGTATTTT. This gives the protein CASSEESGQGIADTQYF.

The CDR3 DNA follows: TGTGCCAGCAGCGTAATTCTAGCGGGAGGGTCCGATACGCAGTATTTT. This encodes CASSVILAGGSDTQYF. The chain joins TRBV7-2 to TRBJ2-3; 12 nucleotides match TRBD2. The V gene end was trimmed by 5 bases and the J gene end by 6 bases; junction bases not matched to a gene: 9. The CDR3 covers 16 residues. Germline V lookup: CDR1 SGHTA, CDR2 FQGNSA.